These 8 T cell receptor beta chains originate from one sample sequenced in a study of blood T cell repertoires in COVID-19 (dated by TCRdb to about 2020). The protocol used for the library was the immunoSEQ multiplex PCR assay. The clones in this table, taken by TCRdb from immuneACCESS, are in-frame only. Not every clone is retained; where verified, under half of the shortfall comes from an unresolved V gene, and the cause of the rest is unknown. In this sample the table shows 200,000 to 250,000 clones, less than 85% of which occur a single time. The top ten clonotypes cover approximately 1.8% of the sample. Material for sequencing was PBMCs or T cells enriched from blood (not recorded which). These receptors were obtained from a man between 60 and 75 years old who had recovered from COVID-19.

V gene TRBV5-1 combines with J gene TRBJ1-3, with 7 nucleotides matching TRBD1. The CDR3 is 14 residues long. Unmatched junction bases numbered 5, after V lost 4 bases and J lost 4 bases. Germline CDR1 and CDR2: SGHRS and YFSETQ. The CDR3 reads CASSRGTAGNTIYF. The CDR3 nucleotides read TGCGCCAGCAGCCGCGGGACAGCCGGAAACACCATATATTTT. Complete variable domain (other parts from reference TRBV5-1 and TRBJ1-3): KAGVTQTPRYLIKTRGQQVTLSCSPISGHRSVSWYQQTPGQGLQFLFEYFSETQRNKGNFPGRFSGRQFSNSRSEMNVSTLELGDSALYLCASSRGTAGNTIYFGEGSWLTVV.

The chain couples TRBV19 to TRBJ1-2; 10 positions agree with TRBD1. Trimming took 5 bases from V and 7 from J; bases not matched to a gene: 7. CDR1 LNHDA and CDR2 SQIVND come from the germline V gene (reference sequence). CDR3 size: 14 residues. CDR3 coding DNA: TGTGCCAGTAGTCCCGGGACAGGGGCTGGTGGCTACACCTTC. Amino acids: CASSPGTGAGGYTF.

The chain couples TRBV11-3 to TRBJ2-1; 9 bases match TRBD2. The CDR3 contains 15 residues. Germline-derived CDR1 and CDR2 are SGHNT and YENEEA. V gave up 1 base and J gave up 7 bases; unmatched junction bases: 5. CDR3 DNA sequence: TGTGCCAGCAGCTTAGGCGGGGGGGCAGCGAATGAGCAGTTCTTC. This gives the protein CASSLGGGAANEQFF.

This chain joins TRBV7-8 and TRBJ2-2; D gene ambiguous. Per the germline V gene, CDR1 is SGHVS and CDR2 is FQNEAQ. This CDR3 is 13 amino acids long. V gave up 7 bases and J gave up 4 bases, with 10 bases separating them. CDR3 in DNA: TGTGCCAGCAACAGACCGTCCACCGGGGAGCTGTTTTTT. It specifies CASNRPSTGELFF. The whole variable domain, filled in from reference TRBV7-8 and TRBJ2-2, reads GAGVSQSPRYKVAKRGQDVALRCDPISGHVSLFWYQQALGQGPEFLTYFQNEAQLDKSGLPSDRFFAERPEGSVSTLKIQRTQQEDSAVYLCASNRPSTGELFFGEGSRLTVL.

The chain employs TRBV27 and TRBJ2-5, with D perhaps TRBD1 (6 bases). V lost 3 bases, J lost 9 bases, and 17 bases lay in between. The germline V gene encodes CDR1 MNHEY and CDR2 SMNVEV (reference sequence). This CDR3 is built from 14 residues. CDR3 nucleotide sequence: TGTGCCAGCAGTTTCCGGGACACCTTTTGGGCCCAGTACTTC. Protein product: CASSFRDTFWAQYF.

This clone was observed a single time. The junction shows a germline mismatch at one end, possibly a read error. The gene calls are TRBV12-3 or TRBV12-4 and TRBJ1-5; possible D gene TRBD1, 6 bases. The CDR3 extends over 12 amino acids. DNA of the CDR3: TGTGCCAGCAGCCAAGGGGGAATCGCTCAGCGTTTT. As protein: CASSQGGIAQRF.

The V and J genes are TRBV7-2 and TRBJ2-7; 10 bases fit TRBD2. Trimming removed 3 bases from V and 5 bases from J; junction bases left unmatched: 10. Germline CDR1 SGHTA, CDR2 FQGNSA. The CDR3 is 16 amino acids. CDR3 loop: CASSFRLLAGQHEQYF. DNA for the CDR3: TGTGCCAGCAGCTTTCGTTTACTAGCGGGACAGCACGAGCAGTACTTC.

This clone has at least ten counts. The chain links TRBV19 to TRBJ2-1, with TRBD2 matching over 14 bases. Trimming cost V 1 base and J 8 bases; bases outside gene matches: 4. Germline V gene lookup returns CDR1 LNHDA and CDR2 SQIVND (reference sequence). The CDR3 is 16 residues long. The CDR3 sequence is CASSIVGTSGGDEQFF. As DNA, the CDR3 is TGTGCCAGTAGTATAGTAGGGACTAGCGGGGGCGATGAGCAGTTCTTC.